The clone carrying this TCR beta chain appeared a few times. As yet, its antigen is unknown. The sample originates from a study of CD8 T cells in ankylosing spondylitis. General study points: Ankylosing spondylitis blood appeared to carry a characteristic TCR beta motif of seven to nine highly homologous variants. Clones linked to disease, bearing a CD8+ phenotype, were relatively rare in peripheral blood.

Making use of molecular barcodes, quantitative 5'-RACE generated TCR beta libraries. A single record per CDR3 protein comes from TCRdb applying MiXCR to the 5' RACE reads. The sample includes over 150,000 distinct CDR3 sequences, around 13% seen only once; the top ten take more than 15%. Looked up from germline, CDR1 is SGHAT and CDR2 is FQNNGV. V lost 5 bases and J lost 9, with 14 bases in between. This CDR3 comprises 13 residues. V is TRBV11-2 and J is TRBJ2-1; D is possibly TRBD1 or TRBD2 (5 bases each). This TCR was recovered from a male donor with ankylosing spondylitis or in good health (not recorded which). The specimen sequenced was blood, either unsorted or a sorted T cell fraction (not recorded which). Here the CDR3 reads CASSPVGAGEQFF. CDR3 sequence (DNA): TGTGCCAGCAGCCCGGTCGGGGCGGGTGAGCAGTTCTTC. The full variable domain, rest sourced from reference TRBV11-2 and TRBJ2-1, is EAGVAQSPRYKIIEKRQSVAFWCNPISGHATLYWYQQILGQGPKLLIQFQNNGVVDDSQLPKDRFSAERLKGVDSTLKIQPAKLEDSAVYLCASSPVGAGEQFFGPGTRLTVL.